The 5 T cell receptor beta chains given below trace back to one sample, sequenced in a study of blood T cell repertoires in COVID-19. Data came from immunoSEQ multiplex PCR; TCRdb stores just in-frame clones and leaves some out. The sample has about 120,000 clones, over 75% seen once. Sequenced sample: peripheral blood. The source is a man aged 50-59 years with acute or convalescent COVID-19.

The V and J genes are TRBV19 and TRBJ1-2, with 8 bases matching TRBD1. V shed 0 bases, J shed 7 bases, and the junction held 7 bases outside the gene matches. The CDR3 has 15 amino acids. The germline CDR1 and CDR2 sequences are LNHDA and SQIVND (reference sequence). The CDR3: CASSIDPGGSSGYTF. The CDR3 region has the DNA TGTGCCAGTAGTATAGATCCAGGGGGCTCCTCTGGCTACACCTTC.

The chain carries TRBV2 and TRBJ1-4, with D maybe TRBD1 (5 bases). V lost 3 bases and J 12 bases, leaving 20 bases between the germline ends. This CDR3 has 15 residues. CDR1 and CDR2 (germline): SNHLY, FYNNEI. The DNA for the CDR3 is TGTGCCAGCAGTGATGGAGCGGCAGGGCGGGGGGAACTGTTTTTT. It translates to CASSDGAAGRGELFF.

The CDR3: CASSLLIDTEAFF. The CDR3, as DNA: TGCGCCAGCAGCTTGCTAATAGACACTGAAGCTTTCTTT. The chain employs TRBV5-1 and TRBJ1-1; D gene unclear. The CDR3 is 13 amino acids. CDR1 is SGHRS, CDR2 YFSETQ, per germline. V shed 1 base and J shed 3 bases, with 7 bases lying between them.

This clone has more than one count but fewer than ten. This chain joins TRBV3-1 (or the pseudogene TRBV3-2) and TRBJ2-7; 7 bases fit TRBD2. J gave up 2 bases and V 2 bases, and 3 bases lay outside the gene matches. Germline CDR1 LGHDT, CDR2 YNNKEL (reference sequence). The CDR3 has 14 residues. CDR3 region: CASSQSSGPYEQYF. The CDR3 nucleotides are TGTGCCAGCAGCCAATCTAGCGGACCCTACGAGCAGTACTTC.

This clone was recorded once. The gene calls are TRBV9 and TRBJ2-2, with 7 bases that match TRBD1. Germline V lookup: CDR1 SGDLS, CDR2 YYNGEE. The CDR3 runs to 16 residues. Trimming removed 0 bases from V and 7 bases from J; junction bases left unmatched: 9. CDR3 loop: CASSVDPTGPNGELFF. The CDR3 coding sequence is TGTGCCAGCAGCGTAGACCCGACAGGGCCTAACGGGGAGCTGTTTTTT.